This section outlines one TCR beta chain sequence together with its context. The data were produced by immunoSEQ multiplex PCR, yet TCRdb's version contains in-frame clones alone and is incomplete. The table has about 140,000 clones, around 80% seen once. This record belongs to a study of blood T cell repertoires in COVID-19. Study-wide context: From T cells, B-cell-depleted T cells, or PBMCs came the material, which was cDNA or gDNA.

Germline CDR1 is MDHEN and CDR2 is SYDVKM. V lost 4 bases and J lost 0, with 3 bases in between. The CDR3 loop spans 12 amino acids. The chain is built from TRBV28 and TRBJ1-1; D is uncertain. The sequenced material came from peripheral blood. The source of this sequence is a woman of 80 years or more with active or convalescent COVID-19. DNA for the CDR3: TGTGCCAGCAGTTCAGTGAACACTGAAGCTTTCTTT. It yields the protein CASSSVNTEAFF.